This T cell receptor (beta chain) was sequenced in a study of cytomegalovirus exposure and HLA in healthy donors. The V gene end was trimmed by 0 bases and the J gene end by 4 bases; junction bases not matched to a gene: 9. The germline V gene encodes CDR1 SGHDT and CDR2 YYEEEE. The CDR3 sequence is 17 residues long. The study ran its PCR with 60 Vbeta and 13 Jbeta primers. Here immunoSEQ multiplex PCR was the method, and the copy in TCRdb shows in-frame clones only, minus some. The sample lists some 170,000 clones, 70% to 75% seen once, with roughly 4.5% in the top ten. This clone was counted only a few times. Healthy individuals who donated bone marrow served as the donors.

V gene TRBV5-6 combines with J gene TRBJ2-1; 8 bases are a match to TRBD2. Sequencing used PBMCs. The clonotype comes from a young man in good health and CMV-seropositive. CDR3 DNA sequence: TGTGCCAGCAGCTTGGAGAAAACTAGCGGATCGTACAATGAGCAGTTCTTC. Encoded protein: CASSLEKTSGSYNEQFF.